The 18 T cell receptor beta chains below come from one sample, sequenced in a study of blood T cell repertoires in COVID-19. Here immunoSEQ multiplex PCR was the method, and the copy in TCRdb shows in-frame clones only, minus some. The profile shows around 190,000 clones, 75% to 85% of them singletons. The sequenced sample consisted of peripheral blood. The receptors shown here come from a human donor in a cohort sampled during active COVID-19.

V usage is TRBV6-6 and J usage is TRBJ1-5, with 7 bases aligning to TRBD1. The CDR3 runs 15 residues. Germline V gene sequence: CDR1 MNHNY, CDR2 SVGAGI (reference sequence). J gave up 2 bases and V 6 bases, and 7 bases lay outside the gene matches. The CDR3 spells CASRPDREGNQPQHF. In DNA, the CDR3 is TGTGCCAGCAGACCCGACAGGGAAGGCAATCAGCCCCAGCATTTT.

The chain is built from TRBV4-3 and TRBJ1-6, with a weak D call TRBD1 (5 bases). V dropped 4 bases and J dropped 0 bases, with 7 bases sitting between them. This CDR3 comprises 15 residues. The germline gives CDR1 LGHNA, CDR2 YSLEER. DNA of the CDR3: TGCGCCAGCAGCCCTGACAGCTCCTATAATTCACCCCTCCACTTT. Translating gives CASSPDSSYNSPLHF.

The DNA of the CDR3 is TGTGGAGCCGGGACAGCGAACACTGAAGCTTTCTTT. Its translation is CGAGTANTEAFF. This sequence joins TRBV19 and TRBJ1-1; 7 bases line up with TRBD1. CDR1 is LNHDA and CDR2 is SQIVND in the germline V gene (reference sequence). The CDR3 consists of 12 residues.

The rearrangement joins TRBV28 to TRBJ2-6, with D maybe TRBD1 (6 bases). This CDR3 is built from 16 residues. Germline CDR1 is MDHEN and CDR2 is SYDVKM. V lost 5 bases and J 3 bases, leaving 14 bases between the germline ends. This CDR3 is CASSNPQGFGANVLTF. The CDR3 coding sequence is TGTGCCAGCAGTAATCCCCAGGGGTTTGGGGCCAACGTCCTGACTTTC.

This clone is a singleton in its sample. The CDR3 region has the DNA TGTGCCAGCAGCTTAGTTGGGGCATGCCTTAATGAGCAGTTCTTC. Its protein product is CASSLVGACLNEQFF. The chain couples TRBV7-4 to TRBJ2-1, with D possibly matching TRBD1 (5 bases). This CDR3 region has 15 residues. The V gene's germline CDR1 is SGHVT and CDR2 SQSDAQ. V shed 1 base and J shed 7 bases, with 14 bases lying between them.

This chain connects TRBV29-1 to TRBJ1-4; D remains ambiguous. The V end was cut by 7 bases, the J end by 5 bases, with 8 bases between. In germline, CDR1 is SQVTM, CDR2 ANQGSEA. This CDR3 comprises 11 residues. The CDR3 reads CSGRRNEKLFF. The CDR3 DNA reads TGCAGCGGGCGGCGAAATGAAAAACTGTTTTTT.

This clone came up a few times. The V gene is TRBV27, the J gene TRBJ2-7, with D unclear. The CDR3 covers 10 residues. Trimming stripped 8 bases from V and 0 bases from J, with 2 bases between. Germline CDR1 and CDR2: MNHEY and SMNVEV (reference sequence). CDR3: CASRSYEQYF. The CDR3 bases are TGTGCCAGCCGCTCCTACGAGCAGTACTTC.

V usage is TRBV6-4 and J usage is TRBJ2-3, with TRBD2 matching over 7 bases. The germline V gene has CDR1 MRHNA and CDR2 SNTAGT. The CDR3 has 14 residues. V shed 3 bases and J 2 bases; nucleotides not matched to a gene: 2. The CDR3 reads CASSERGITDTQYF. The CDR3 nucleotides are TGTGCCAGCAGTGAGCGGGGGATCACAGATACGCAGTATTTT.

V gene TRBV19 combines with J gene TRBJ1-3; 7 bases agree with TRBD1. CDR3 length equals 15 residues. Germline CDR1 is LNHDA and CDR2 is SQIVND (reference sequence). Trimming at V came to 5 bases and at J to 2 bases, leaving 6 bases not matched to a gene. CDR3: CASSERQGTGNTIYF. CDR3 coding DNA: TGTGCCAGTAGTGAACGACAGGGCACTGGAAACACCATATATTTT.

The CDR3 region has the DNA TGTGCCAGTACCCAATGGGGAGGGAACACAGATACGCAGTATTTT. Its translation is CASTQWGGNTDTQYF. The rearrangement links TRBV19 to TRBJ2-3; 7 bases match TRBD2. The V and J ends lost 7 bases and 2 bases, in that order; junction bases with no gene match: 9. Germline CDR1 and CDR2: LNHDA and SQIVND (reference sequence). The CDR3 length is 15 residues.

CDR3 sequence (DNA): TGTGCCAGCAGCTCAGGCAGAAACACCATATATTTT. Amino acid sequence: CASSSGRNTIYF. The chain has TRBV7-2 and TRBJ1-3, with unresolved D. Germline loops: CDR1 SGHTA, CDR2 FQGNSA. This CDR3 is 12 amino acids long. Trimming took 4 bases from V and 5 from J, leaving 6 bases between them.

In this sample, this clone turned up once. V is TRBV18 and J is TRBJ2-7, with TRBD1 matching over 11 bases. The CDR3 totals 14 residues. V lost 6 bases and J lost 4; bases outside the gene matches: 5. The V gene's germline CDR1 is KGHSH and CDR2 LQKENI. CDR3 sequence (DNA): TGTGCCAGCTCCCCGGGACAGGGGGTTTACGAGCAGTACTTC. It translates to CASSPGQGVYEQYF. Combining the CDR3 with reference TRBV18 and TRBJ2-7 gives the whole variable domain NAGVMQNPRHLVRRRGQEARLRCSPMKGHSHVYWYRQLPEEGLKFMVYLQKENIIDESGMPKERFSAEFPKEGPSILRIQQVVRGDSAAYFCASSPGQGVYEQYFGPGTRLTVT.

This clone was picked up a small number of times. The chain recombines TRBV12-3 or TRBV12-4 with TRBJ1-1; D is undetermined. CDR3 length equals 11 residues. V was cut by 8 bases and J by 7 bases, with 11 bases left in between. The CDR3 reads CASLTRVEAFF. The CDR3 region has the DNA TGTGCCAGCCTAACACGGGTTGAAGCTTTCTTT.

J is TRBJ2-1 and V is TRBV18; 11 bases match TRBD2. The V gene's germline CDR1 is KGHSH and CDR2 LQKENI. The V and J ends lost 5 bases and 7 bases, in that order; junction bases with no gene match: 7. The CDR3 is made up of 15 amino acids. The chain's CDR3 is CASSVLAGVGNEQFF. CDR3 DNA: TGTGCCAGCTCAGTACTAGCGGGAGTTGGTAATGAGCAGTTCTTC.

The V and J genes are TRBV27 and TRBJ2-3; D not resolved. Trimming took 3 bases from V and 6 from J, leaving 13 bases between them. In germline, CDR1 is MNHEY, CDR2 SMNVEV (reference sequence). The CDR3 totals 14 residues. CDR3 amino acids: CASSFLEAWDTQYF. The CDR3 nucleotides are TGTGCCAGCAGTTTCTTAGAAGCTTGGGATACGCAGTATTTT.

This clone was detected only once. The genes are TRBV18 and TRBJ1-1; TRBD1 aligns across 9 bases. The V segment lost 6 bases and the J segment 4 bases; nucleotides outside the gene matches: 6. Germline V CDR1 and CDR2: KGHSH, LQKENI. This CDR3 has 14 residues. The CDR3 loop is CASSPDRGSTEAFF. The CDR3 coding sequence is TGTGCCAGCTCTCCCGACAGGGGGAGCACTGAAGCTTTCTTT.

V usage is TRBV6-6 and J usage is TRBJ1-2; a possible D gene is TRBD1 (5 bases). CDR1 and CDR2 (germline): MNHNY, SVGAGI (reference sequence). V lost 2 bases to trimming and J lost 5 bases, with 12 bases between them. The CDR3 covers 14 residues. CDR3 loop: CASSYGEGWYGYTF. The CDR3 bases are TGTGCCAGCAGTTACGGGGAGGGGTGGTATGGCTACACCTTC.

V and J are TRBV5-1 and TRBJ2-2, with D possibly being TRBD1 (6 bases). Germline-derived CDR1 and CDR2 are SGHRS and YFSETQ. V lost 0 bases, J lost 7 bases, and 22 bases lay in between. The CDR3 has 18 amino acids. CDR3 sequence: CASSLGPGQLPRGGELFF. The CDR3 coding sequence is TGCGCCAGCAGCTTGGGGCCGGGACAACTTCCCCGGGGCGGGGAGCTGTTTTTT.